This T cell receptor beta chain comes out of a study of cytomegalovirus exposure and HLA in healthy donors. Whole-study context: When 350 to 500 donors were genotyped, just over 80% of them were found to fall in the Caucasian-associated ancestry cluster.

V gave up 3 bases and J gave up 3 bases; unmatched junction bases: 6. The germline V gene has CDR1 SGDLS and CDR2 YYNGEE. The CDR3 totals 15 residues. Study observations and caveats: Certain indistinguishable V segments, among them TRBV6-2 and TRBV6-3, were excluded. Differences between HLA loci emerged in a later analysis of TCR association rates, with DRB1 most and HLA-C fewest.

Vbeta (60) and Jbeta (13) primers were used in the PCR. Repertoires were generated with immunoSEQ multiplex PCR, while TCRdb's copy carries only in-frame clones and drops some. The data show over 150,000 clones, more than 65% seen once. Notes on this clone: Its antigen is unknown.

The receptor was isolated from a girl aged 2 to 9 in good health and CMV-seropositive. The J gene is TRBJ2-3, the V gene TRBV9; TRBD1 matches at 8 bases. Sequences were obtained from PBMCs. CDR3 sequence reads: CASSGRTGFTDTQYF. CDR3 DNA: TGTGCCAGCAGCGGACGGACAGGGTTTACAGATACGCAGTATTTT.